This T cell receptor (beta chain) stems from a study of blood T cells in healthy people across ages. Study-level information: Template switching captured about one barcoded beta molecule per two T cells.

The CDR3 is 16 residues long. Study-wide points: Researchers said unsorted PBMCs prevented a conclusive naive versus antigen-experienced comparison. Getting older went along with TCR beta diversity per million T cells dropping roughly linearly.

Comments on this clonotype: Its specificity is unknown. The junction and the germline gene differ at one end; a read error may be behind it.

Peripheral blood from each donor was collected in a volume of approximately 10 milliliters. A J-beta primer mix and a sample-barcoded 5' primer were used in a second PCR of about 6 to 12 cycles. A single record per CDR3 protein comes from TCRdb applying MiXCR to the 5' RACE reads. The sample carries 650,000 to 1,000,000 distinct CDR3 sequences, 35% to 40% recorded once. The clonotype was recovered from a man between 18 and 35 years old in good health. The sample taken for sequencing was blood. This chain joins TRBV12-3 or TRBV12-4 and TRBJ1-2; D call uncertain. For the CDR3, the DNA is TGTGCCACCAGTCTTGCGGGCCGTCGCCGTAACTATGGCTACACCTTC. Its protein is CATSLAGRRRNYGYTF.